These 2 T cell receptor beta chains came from one sample sequenced in a study of cytotoxic CD8 clonotypes in ibrutinib-treated CLL. Assay used: immunoSEQ multiplex PCR; TCRdb lists only in-frame clones, some missing. The sample contains some 170,000 clones, roughly 90% of which appear only once. The sample consisted of PBMCs, taken at disease progression, from a patient treated with ibrutinib. The receptors shown here come from a human donor with chronic lymphocytic leukemia.

V and J are TRBV5-8 and TRBJ2-7; 7 bases line up with TRBD1. The CDR3 runs to 15 residues. Germline V CDR1 and CDR2: SGHTS, YDEGEE. The junction had 8 bases not matched to a gene; V was cut back by 4 bases and J by 1 base. CDR3 protein: CASSENRGGSYEQYF. The CDR3 nucleotides read TGTGCCAGCAGCGAAAACAGGGGTGGATCCTACGAGCAGTACTTC.

This chain connects TRBV18 to TRBJ2-2; 9 bases fit TRBD2. This CDR3 contains 19 residues. The V and J ends lost 3 bases and 5 bases, in that order; junction bases with no gene match: 16. Germline lookup yields CDR1 KGHSH and CDR2 LQKENI. The CDR3 sequence is CASSPPGLAPAGRTGELFF. The DNA of the CDR3 is TGTGCCAGCTCACCCCCTGGACTAGCGCCCGCGGGTCGGACCGGGGAGCTGTTTTTT.